This TCR beta chain was sequenced in a study of CD8+ T cells in alopecia areata. As for the study in general: Treated patients swallowed 5 to 10 mg of oral tofacitinib twice daily.

J lost 4 bases, V lost 9 bases, and 2 bases had no gene match. The CDR3 length is 12 residues. Germline assignment: CDR1 ENHRY and CDR2 SYGVKD. Reverse transcribed after extraction, RNA yielded cDNA as the sequencing template. The protocol was immunoSEQ multiplex PCR, while the TCRdb copy is restricted to in-frame clones and leaves out a portion. The data contain 130,000 or so clones, 49% of them seen just once; the ten biggest clones take up over 15%. This clone was observed a handful of times. Peripheral blood, together with lesional scalp punch biopsies, was collected from alopecia areata patients.

This TCR derives from a human donor with alopecia areata. The chain has TRBV10-3 and TRBJ2-7, with 11 nucleotides matching TRBD1. This material consisted of CD8+ T cells sorted from blood, taken at week 0. The DNA for the CDR3 is TGTGCCATAGGGACAGGGGGGTACGAGCAGTACTTC. It codes for CAIGTGGYEQYF.